This T cell receptor beta chain was profiled in a study of blood T cell repertoires in COVID-19. Background on the study: Samples came from the United States, Italy and Spain, spanning acute and convalescent COVID-19.

Germline CDR1 is SGHTA and CDR2 is FQGTGA. Trimming removed 5 bases from V and 5 bases from J; junction bases left unmatched: 4. This CDR3 contains 16 residues. Original data processing: Reference gene primer amplification gave nucleated cell count estimates. Repertoires were generated with immunoSEQ multiplex PCR, while TCRdb's copy carries only in-frame clones and drops some. V, J and clone size derive from that table, while D and trimming were established from the DNA sequence. The table has about 240,000 clones, around 88% seen once; the top ten hold approximately 4.1%. This clone was seen only once. Participant ages covered roughly 18 to 89 years across some 25 US areas.

This rearrangement joins TRBV7-3 to TRBJ2-2; 14 nucleotides align to TRBD2. The clonotype was recovered from a young woman who had recovered from COVID-19. The sequenced sample was PBMCs or T cells enriched from blood (not recorded which). This CDR3 is CASSTGLAGGTGELFF. CDR3 DNA: TGTGCCAGCAGCACAGGACTAGCGGGAGGAACCGGGGAGCTGTTTTTT.